Given below is one T cell receptor beta chain in context. Germline assignment: CDR1 SEHNR and CDR2 FQNEAQ (reference sequence). The CDR3 is 14 amino acids. V was shortened by 6 bases and J by 5 bases, with 14 bases between the two germline ends. Repertoires were generated with immunoSEQ multiplex PCR, while TCRdb's copy carries only in-frame clones and drops some. The sample has about 480,000 clones; more than 75% are singletons. The source of the sample is a study of blood T cell repertoires in COVID-19. The study recruited people aged about 18 to 95 years across approximately 23 US areas. The TCR comes from a woman aged 40-49 years who had recovered from COVID-19. The chain couples TRBV7-9 to TRBJ2-1; possible D gene TRBD1, 6 bases. Sequencing used PBMCs or T cells enriched from blood (not recorded which). The CDR3 sequence is CASSLTQGNNEQFF. In DNA, the CDR3 is TGTGCCAGCAGTTTAACACAGGGCAACAATGAGCAGTTCTTC.